The 19 T cell receptor beta chains reported below all come from one sample, sequenced in a study of blood T cell repertoires in COVID-19. Repertoires were generated with immunoSEQ multiplex PCR, while TCRdb's copy carries only in-frame clones and drops some. Of 55,000 to 75,000 clones in the sample, 81% were seen once. Sequenced material: peripheral blood. The receptors originated from a human donor in a cohort sampled during active COVID-19.

The rearrangement joins TRBV18 to TRBJ1-1, with D possibly being TRBD1 (6 bases). CDR3 length: 14 amino acids. Trimming took 1 base from V and 4 from J, leaving 10 bases between them. In germline, CDR1 is KGHSH, CDR2 LQKENI. In nucleotides, the CDR3 is TGTGCCAGCTCACCACAGGGGGTCCTCACTGAAGCTTTCTTT. Its translation is CASSPQGVLTEAFF.

The rearrangement joins TRBV6-5 to TRBJ2-3; weak D call: TRBD2 (5 bases). The CDR3 has 14 residues. V was cut by 4 bases and J by 2 bases, with 10 bases left in between. The germline V gene encodes CDR1 MNHEY and CDR2 SVGAGI. The CDR3 protein is CASSLATFTDTQYF. The CDR3, as DNA: TGTGCCAGCAGTTTAGCGACATTCACAGATACGCAGTATTTT.

V and J are TRBV10-3 and TRBJ1-4, with D unclear. The germline gives CDR1 ENHRY, CDR2 SYGVKD. The CDR3 totals 13 residues. Trimming cost V 0 bases and J 7 bases, with 6 bases left between them. Here the CDR3 reads CAISESGPEKLFF. In DNA form, the CDR3 reads TGTGCCATCAGTGAGTCGGGCCCTGAAAAACTGTTTTTT.

The chain joins TRBV7-9 to TRBJ2-1; weak D call: TRBD2 (6 bases). Per germline, CDR1 SEHNR and CDR2 FQNEAQ (reference sequence). Trimming pared 6 bases from V and 13 bases from J, leaving 13 bases between. CDR3 length: 11 amino acids. CDR3 in DNA: TGTGCCAGCAGTCCGGGAGACCGCCAGTTCTTC. Translating it yields CASSPGDRQFF.

The chain employs TRBV24-1 and TRBJ2-1; a weak D match, TRBD1 (5 bases). The CDR3 runs 14 residues. Trimming removed 4 bases at V and 8 bases at J, with 14 bases between. Per the germline V gene, CDR1 is KGHDR and CDR2 is SFDVKD. CDR3 DNA sequence: TGTGCCACCAGTGACCGAGACAGTTCGGATGAGCAGTTCTTC. Its translation: CATSDRDSSDEQFF.

The DNA for the CDR3 is TGTGCCACCAGCAGAGGCCCCCTGGAGGGACTCACGCAGTATTTT. Translation: CATSRGPLEGLTQYF. The chain carries TRBV15 and TRBJ2-3; TRBD2 is a possible D gene (6 bases). The CDR3 extends over 15 amino acids. V was trimmed by 1 base and J by 9 bases, leaving 17 bases between them. Germline assignment: CDR1 LNHNV and CDR2 YYDKDF (reference sequence).

The rearrangement joins TRBV6-2 or TRBV6-3 to TRBJ2-7; the D gene is possibly TRBD1 (6 bases). Germline CDR1 reads MNHEY; CDR2 reads SVGEGT. V shed 6 bases and J shed 7 bases, with 19 bases lying between them. CDR3 length: 14 residues. The CDR3 region is CASSSGTTVTEQYF. The CDR3 DNA reads TGTGCCAGCAGCTCCGGGACAACGGTCACGGAGCAGTACTTC.

This chain's CDR3 is CATSRVGKGGTSGRIGTDTQYF. Here the CDR3 DNA reads TGTGCCACCAGCAGAGTAGGGAAGGGAGGGACTAGCGGGAGAATCGGCACAGATACGCAGTATTTT. The V gene is TRBV15, the J gene TRBJ2-3, with 14 bases fitting TRBD2. V lost 1 base to trimming and J lost 1 base; unmatched junction nucleotides: 16. Germline V gene sequence: CDR1 LNHNV, CDR2 YYDKDF (reference sequence). CDR3 length equals 22 residues.

V is TRBV18 and J is TRBJ1-4, with D possibly being TRBD1 (6 bases). Trimming left V 1 base short and J 5 bases short, with 14 bases between. Germline values: CDR1 KGHSH, CDR2 LQKENI. This CDR3 spans 16 amino acids. The CDR3 DNA reads TGTGCCAGCTCACCACTCCGGGTTCAGGGGAATGAAAAACTGTTTTTT. The encoded protein is CASSPLRVQGNEKLFF.

The chain links TRBV10-1 to TRBJ1-2, with D perhaps TRBD1 (6 bases). Germline V CDR1 and CDR2: WNHNN, SYGVQD (reference sequence). Deletions cut 1 base from V and 8 bases from J, with 26 bases between. The CDR3 spans 18 residues. CDR3 bases: TGCGCCAGCAGTGAGTGGGAGGGGGAAATTGTTGGGGTATTGGGCTACACCTTC. It yields the protein CASSEWEGEIVGVLGYTF.

V and J are TRBV28 and TRBJ1-3; possibly TRBD1 for D (5 bases). CDR1 and CDR2 (germline): MDHEN, SYDVKM. V was cut by 6 bases and J by 1 base, with 19 bases left in between. This CDR3 is 17 amino acids long. CDR3 nucleotides: TGTGCCAGCAGAACCACGGGGCCGGCGGGGTCTGGAAACACCATATATTTT. Translation: CASRTTGPAGSGNTIYF. Full variable domain (missing parts from reference TRBV28 and TRBJ1-3): DVKVTQSSRYLVKRTGEKVFLECVQDMDHENMFWYRQDPGLGLRLIYFSYDVKMKEKGDIPEGYSVSREKKERFSLILESASTNQTSMYLCASRTTGPAGSGNTIYFGEGSWLTVV.

V and J are TRBV6-1 and TRBJ1-6; D perhaps matches TRBD1 (6 bases). The germline CDR1 and CDR2 sequences are MNHNS and SASEGT. The V and J ends lost 1 base and 14 bases respectively, with 24 bases between them. The CDR3 is made up of 17 amino acids. As DNA, the CDR3 is TGTGCCAGCAGTGAAGATAACGGACAGCGTCGATCCGGGACCCTCCACTTT. It yields the protein CASSEDNGQRRSGTLHF.

The chain carries TRBV15 and TRBJ1-3, with no clear D. Germline V gene lookup returns CDR1 LNHNV and CDR2 YYDKDF (reference sequence). V lost 4 bases and J 2 bases, leaving 6 bases between the germline ends. The CDR3 is 13 amino acids. The CDR3 DNA follows: TGTGCCACCAGCATCGGAGCTGGAAACACCATATATTTT. Translating gives CATSIGAGNTIYF.

The chain employs TRBV19 and TRBJ1-1; tentative D call: TRBD1 (5 bases). The germline CDR1 and CDR2 sequences are LNHDA and SQIVND (reference sequence). V lost 7 bases to trimming and J lost 5 bases, with 11 bases between them. The CDR3 runs 12 residues. The chain's CDR3 is CASTMGGTEAFF. As DNA, the CDR3 is TGTGCCAGTACCATGGGGGGTACTGAAGCTTTCTTT.

This clone has a handful of counts. V usage is TRBV5-6 and J usage is TRBJ1-1; D uncertain. The CDR3 contains 14 residues. The germline gives CDR1 SGHDT, CDR2 YYEEEE. V lost 3 bases and J 3 bases, leaving 12 bases between the germline ends. CDR3 residues: CASSSGGWDTEAFF. In DNA form, the CDR3 reads TGTGCCAGCAGCTCGGGAGGGTGGGACACTGAAGCTTTCTTT.

The chain joins TRBV7-9 to TRBJ2-3, with 7 bases fitting TRBD2. Trimming took 1 base from V and 5 from J; bases not matched to a gene: 6. The CDR3 sequence is 15 residues long. From germline, CDR1 is SEHNR and CDR2 FQNEAQ (reference sequence). The CDR3 region is CASSLGDGGRDTQYF. For the CDR3, the DNA is TGTGCCAGCAGCTTAGGGGACGGCGGGAGAGATACGCAGTATTTT.

The chain has TRBV27 and TRBJ2-3, with 8 bases that match TRBD1. CDR3 length: 19 amino acids. Germline V lookup: CDR1 MNHEY, CDR2 SMNVEV (reference sequence). V lost 4 bases and J lost 1; bases outside the gene matches: 16. The CDR3 sequence is CASSSLTDRESSGTDTQYF. CDR3 DNA sequence: TGTGCCAGCAGTTCCTTAACGGACAGGGAGAGTTCTGGCACAGATACGCAGTATTTT.

The chain joins TRBV28 to TRBJ2-3; the D gene is possibly TRBD1 (5 bases). The V gene's germline CDR1 is MDHEN and CDR2 SYDVKM. V was clipped by 3 bases and J by 2 bases, with 12 bases between them. This CDR3 contains 15 residues. The chain's CDR3 is CASSFSDRITDTQYF. Here the CDR3 DNA reads TGTGCCAGCAGTTTCTCCGACAGAATCACAGATACGCAGTATTTT.

The chain employs TRBV7-6 and TRBJ2-7; 11 bases line up with TRBD1. The ends lost 3 bases at V and 6 bases at J; junction bases unmatched: 4. CDR1 SGHVS and CDR2 FNYEAQ come from the germline V gene. The CDR3 sequence is 14 residues long. CDR3 sequence reads: CASSFGTGGTEQYF. CDR3 sequence (DNA): TGTGCCAGCAGCTTTGGGACAGGGGGGACCGAGCAGTACTTC. Complete variable domain (other parts from reference TRBV7-6 and TRBJ2-7): GAGVSQSPRYKVTKRGQDVALRCDPISGHVSLYWYRQALGQGPEFLTYFNYEAQQDKSGLPNDRFSAERPEGSISTLTIQRTEQRDSAMYRCASSFGTGGTEQYFGPGTRLTVT.